This T cell receptor (beta chain) was recovered during a study of blood T cell repertoires in COVID-19. In the study overall: There were acute and convalescent COVID-19 samples, and they came from the United States, Italy and Spain. Nucleic acid was either cDNA or gDNA, and it came from T cells, B-cell-depleted T cells, or PBMCs.

CDR1 and CDR2 from the germline V gene are LGHDT and YNNKEL (reference sequence). The CDR3 has 14 amino acids. J was trimmed by 10 bases and V by 5 bases; bases with no gene match: 9. Seattle cases were enrolled at active infection and followed longitudinally. In the original processing: Amplification of reference gene primers was used by the study to estimate nucleated cell counts. Measured with immunoSEQ multiplex PCR; TCRdb has only the in-frame clones, and not every one. D and trimming come from the DNA, and the V and J calls and clone size come from that table. The repertoire holds some 180,000 clones, with 80% to 90% as singletons.

This chain uses TRBV3-1 (or the pseudogene TRBV3-2) with TRBJ2-1, with TRBD2 identical over 9 bases. The sample was peripheral blood. This clonotype originated in a woman aged 80 or older with COVID-19, enrolled during active disease. For the CDR3, the DNA is TGTGCCAGCAGCGCCCGGCAAGCGGGGGGCGAGCAGTTCTTC. It is translated as CASSARQAGGEQFF.